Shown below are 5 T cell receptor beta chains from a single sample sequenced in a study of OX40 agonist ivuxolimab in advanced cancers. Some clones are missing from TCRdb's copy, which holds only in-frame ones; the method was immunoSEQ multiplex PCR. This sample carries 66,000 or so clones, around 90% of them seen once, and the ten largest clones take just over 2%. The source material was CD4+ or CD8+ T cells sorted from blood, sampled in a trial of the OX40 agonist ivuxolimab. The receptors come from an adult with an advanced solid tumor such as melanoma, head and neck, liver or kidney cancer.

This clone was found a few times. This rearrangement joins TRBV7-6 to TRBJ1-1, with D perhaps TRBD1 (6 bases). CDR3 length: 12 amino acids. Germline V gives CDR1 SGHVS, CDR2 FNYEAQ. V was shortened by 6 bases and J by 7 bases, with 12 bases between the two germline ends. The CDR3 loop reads CASSLRGGEAFF. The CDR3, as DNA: TGTGCCAGCAGTCTTAGGGGGGGTGAAGCTTTCTTT.

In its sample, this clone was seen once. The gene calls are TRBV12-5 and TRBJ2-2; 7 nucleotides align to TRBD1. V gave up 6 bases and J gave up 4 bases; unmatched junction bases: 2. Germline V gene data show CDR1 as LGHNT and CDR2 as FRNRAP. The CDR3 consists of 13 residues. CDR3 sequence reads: CASGWTGTGELFF. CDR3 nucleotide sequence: TGTGCTAGTGGGTGGACAGGCACCGGGGAGCTGTTTTTT. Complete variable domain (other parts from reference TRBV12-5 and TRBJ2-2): DARVTQTPRHKVTEMGQEVTMRCQPILGHNTVFWYRQTMMQGLELLAYFRNRAPLDDSGMPKDRFSAEMPDATLATLKIQPSEPRDSAVYFCASGWTGTGELFFGEGSRLTVL.

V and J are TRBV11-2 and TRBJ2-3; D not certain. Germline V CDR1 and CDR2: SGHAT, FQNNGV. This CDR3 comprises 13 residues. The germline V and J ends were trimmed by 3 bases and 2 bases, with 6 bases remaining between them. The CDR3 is CASSFGNTDTQYF. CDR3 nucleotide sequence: TGTGCCAGCAGCTTCGGCAACACAGATACGCAGTATTTT. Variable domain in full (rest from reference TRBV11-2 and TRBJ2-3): EAGVAQSPRYKIIEKRQSVAFWCNPISGHATLYWYQQILGQGPKLLIQFQNNGVVDDSQLPKDRFSAERLKGVDSTLKIQPAKLEDSAVYLCASSFGNTDTQYFGPGTRLTVL.

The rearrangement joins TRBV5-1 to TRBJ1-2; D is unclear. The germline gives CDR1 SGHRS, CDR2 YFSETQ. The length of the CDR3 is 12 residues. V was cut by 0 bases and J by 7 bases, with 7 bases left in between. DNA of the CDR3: TGCGCCAGCAGCTTGGAGTTTAGTGGCTACACCTTC. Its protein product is CASSLEFSGYTF.

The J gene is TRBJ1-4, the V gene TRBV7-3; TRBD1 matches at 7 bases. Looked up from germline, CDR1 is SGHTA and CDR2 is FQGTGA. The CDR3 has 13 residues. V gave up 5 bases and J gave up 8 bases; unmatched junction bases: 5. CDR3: CASSPGTVEKLFF. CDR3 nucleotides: TGTGCCAGCAGCCCTGGGACAGTCGAAAAACTGTTTTTT.